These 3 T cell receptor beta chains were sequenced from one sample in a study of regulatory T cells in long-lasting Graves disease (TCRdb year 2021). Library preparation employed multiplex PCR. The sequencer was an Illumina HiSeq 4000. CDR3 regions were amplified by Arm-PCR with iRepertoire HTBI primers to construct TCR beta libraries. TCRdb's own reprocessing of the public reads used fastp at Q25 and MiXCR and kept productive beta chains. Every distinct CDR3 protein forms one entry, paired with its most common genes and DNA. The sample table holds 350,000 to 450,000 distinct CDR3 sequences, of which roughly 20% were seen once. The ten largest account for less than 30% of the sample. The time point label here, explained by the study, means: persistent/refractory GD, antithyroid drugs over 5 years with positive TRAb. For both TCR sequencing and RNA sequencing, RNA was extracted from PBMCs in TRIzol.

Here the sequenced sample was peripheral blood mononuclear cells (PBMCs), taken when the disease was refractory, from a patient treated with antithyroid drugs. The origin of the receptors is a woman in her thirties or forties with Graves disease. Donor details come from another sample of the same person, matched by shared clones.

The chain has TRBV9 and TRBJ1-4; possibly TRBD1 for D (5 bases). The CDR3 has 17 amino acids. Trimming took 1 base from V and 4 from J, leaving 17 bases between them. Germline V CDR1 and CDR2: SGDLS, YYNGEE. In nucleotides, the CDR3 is TGTGCCAGCAGCGTAAGACCTACAGGTGGGGGTAATGAAAAACTGTTTTTT. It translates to CASSVRPTGGGNEKLFF.

The CDR3 is CASRLAGGPGETQYF. For the CDR3, the DNA is TGTGCCAGTAGACTAGCGGGAGGGCCCGGAGAGACCCAGTACTTC. The chain uses TRBV28 and TRBJ2-5; 14 nucleotides agree with TRBD2. V lost 9 bases, J lost 4 bases, and 7 bases stayed unmatched. The CDR3 length is 15 residues. Per germline, CDR1 MDHEN and CDR2 SYDVKM.

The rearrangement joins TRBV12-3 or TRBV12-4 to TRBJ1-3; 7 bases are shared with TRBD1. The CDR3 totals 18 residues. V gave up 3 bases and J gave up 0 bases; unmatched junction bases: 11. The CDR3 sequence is CASSFLGRDSYSGNTIYF. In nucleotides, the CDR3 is TGTGCCAGCAGTTTTCTGGGGCGGGACAGCTACTCTGGAAACACCATATATTTT.